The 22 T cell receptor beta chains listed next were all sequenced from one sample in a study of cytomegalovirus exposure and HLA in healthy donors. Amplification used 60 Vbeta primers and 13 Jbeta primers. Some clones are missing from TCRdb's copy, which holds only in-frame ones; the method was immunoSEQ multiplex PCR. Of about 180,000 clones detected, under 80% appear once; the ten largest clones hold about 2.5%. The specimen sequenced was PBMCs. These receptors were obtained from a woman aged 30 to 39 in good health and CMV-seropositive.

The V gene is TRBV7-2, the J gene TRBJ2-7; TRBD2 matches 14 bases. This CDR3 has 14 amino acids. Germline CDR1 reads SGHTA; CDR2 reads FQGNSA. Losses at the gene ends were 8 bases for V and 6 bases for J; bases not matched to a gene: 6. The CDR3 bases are TGTGCCAGCGGGACTAGCGGGGGTGTCCTCGAGCAGTACTTC. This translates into CASGTSGGVLEQYF.

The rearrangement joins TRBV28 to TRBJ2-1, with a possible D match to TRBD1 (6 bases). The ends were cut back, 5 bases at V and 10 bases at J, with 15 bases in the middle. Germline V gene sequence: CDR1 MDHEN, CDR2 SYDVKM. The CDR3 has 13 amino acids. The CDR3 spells CASSLRGRDEQFF. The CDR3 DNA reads TGTGCCAGCAGTCTCAGGGGTCGGGACGAGCAGTTCTTC.

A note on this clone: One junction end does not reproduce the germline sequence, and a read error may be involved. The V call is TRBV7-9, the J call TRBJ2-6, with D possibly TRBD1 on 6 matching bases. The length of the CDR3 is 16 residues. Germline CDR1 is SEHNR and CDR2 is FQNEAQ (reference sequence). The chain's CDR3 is CASSLGRGSEANVLTF. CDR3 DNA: TGTGCCAGCAGCTTAGGCAGGGGCTCTGAGGCCAACGTCCTGACTTTC.

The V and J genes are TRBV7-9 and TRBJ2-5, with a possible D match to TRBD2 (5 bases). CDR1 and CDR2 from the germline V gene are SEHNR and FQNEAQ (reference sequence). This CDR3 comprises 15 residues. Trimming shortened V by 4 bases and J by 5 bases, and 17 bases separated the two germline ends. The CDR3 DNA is TGTGCCAGCAGCTACCGGGGTCAACTAGAGGAGACCCAGTACTTC. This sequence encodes CASSYRGQLEETQYF.

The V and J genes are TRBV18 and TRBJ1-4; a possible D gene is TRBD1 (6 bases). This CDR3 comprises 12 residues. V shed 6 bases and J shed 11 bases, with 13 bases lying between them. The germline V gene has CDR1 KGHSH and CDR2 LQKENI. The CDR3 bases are TGTGCCAGCTCTCCCGGGACACCGAAACTGTTTTTT. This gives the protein CASSPGTPKLFF.

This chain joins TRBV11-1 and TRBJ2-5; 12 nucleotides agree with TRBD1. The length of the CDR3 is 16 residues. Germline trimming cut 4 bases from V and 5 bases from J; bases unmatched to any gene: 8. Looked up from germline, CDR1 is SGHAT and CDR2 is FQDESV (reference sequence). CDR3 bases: TGTGCCAGCAGCTACCCGGGACAGGGGGCAGTGGAGACCCAGTACTTC. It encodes CASSYPGQGAVETQYF.

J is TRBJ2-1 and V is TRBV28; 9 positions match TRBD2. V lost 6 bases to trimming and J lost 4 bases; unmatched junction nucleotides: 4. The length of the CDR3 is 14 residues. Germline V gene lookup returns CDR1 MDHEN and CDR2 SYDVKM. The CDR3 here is CASSLSGGYNEQFF. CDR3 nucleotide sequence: TGTGCCAGCAGCTTAAGCGGGGGGTACAATGAGCAGTTCTTC.

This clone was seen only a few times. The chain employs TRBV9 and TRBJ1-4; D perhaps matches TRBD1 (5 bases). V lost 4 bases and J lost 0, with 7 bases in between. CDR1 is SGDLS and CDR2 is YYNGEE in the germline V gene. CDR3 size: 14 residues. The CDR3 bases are TGTGCCAGCAGCCAGACAGCAACTAATGAAAAACTGTTTTTT. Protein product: CASSQTATNEKLFF.

In DNA, the CDR3 is TGTGCCAGCAGTTCGGGCGGGGGCAGGTCAGATACGCAGTATTTT. Amino acid sequence: CASSSGGGRSDTQYF. This chain joins TRBV6-5 and TRBJ2-3; a weak D match, TRBD2 (7 bases). V shed 4 bases and J shed 4 bases, with 15 bases lying between them. From germline, CDR1 is MNHEY and CDR2 SVGAGI. The length of the CDR3 is 15 residues.

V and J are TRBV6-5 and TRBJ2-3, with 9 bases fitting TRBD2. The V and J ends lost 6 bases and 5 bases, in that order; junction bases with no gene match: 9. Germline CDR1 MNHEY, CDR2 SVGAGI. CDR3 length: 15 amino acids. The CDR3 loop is CASSFSAGGGDTQYF. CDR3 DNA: TGTGCCAGCAGCTTTTCGGCGGGGGGGGGAGATACGCAGTATTTT.

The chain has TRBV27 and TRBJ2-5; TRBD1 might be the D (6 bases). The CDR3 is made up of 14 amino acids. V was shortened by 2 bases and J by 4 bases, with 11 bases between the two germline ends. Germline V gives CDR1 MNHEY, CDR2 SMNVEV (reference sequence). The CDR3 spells CASSLTTRGETQYF. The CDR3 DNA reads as TGTGCCAGCAGTTTAACAACCAGGGGAGAGACCCAGTACTTC.

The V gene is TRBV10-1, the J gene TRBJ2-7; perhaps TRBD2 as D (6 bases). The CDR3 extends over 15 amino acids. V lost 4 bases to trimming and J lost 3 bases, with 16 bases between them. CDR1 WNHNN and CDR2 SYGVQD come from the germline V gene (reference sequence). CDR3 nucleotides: TGCGCCAGCAGTGGGGTCGAACTAGCAGGCTACGAGCAGTACTTC. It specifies CASSGVELAGYEQYF.

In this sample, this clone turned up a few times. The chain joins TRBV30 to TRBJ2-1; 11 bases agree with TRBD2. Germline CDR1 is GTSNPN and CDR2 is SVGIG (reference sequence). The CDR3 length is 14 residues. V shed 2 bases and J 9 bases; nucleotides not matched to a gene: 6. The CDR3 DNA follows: TGTGCCTGGAGTAATCTAGCGGGGGGCGGTGAGCAGTTCTTC. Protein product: CAWSNLAGGGEQFF.

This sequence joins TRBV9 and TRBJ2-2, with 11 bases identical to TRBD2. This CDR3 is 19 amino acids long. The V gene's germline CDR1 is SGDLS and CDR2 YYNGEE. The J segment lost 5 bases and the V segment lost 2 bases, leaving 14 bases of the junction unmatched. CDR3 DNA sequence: TGTGCCAGCAGCGTCCGGGTAGCGGGGGGGCCTGGACAGACCGGGGAGCTGTTTTTT. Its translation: CASSVRVAGGPGQTGELFF.

The CDR3 coding sequence is TGTGCCAGCAGCTGGGGGGGTAGCTCCTATAATTCACCCCTCCACTTT. This codes for CASSWGGSSYNSPLHF. The chain couples TRBV11-3 to TRBJ1-6; maybe TRBD1 (5 bases). Germline V gene data show CDR1 as SGHNT and CDR2 as YENEEA. The CDR3 is 16 residues long. V shed 4 bases and J shed 0 bases, with 10 bases lying between them. The variable domain in full, with the rest retrieved from reference TRBV11-3 and TRBJ1-6, is EAGVVQSPRYKIIEKKQPVAFWCNPISGHNTLYWYLQNLGQGPELLIRYENEEAVDDSQLPKDRFSAERLKGVDSTLKIQPAELGDSAVYLCASSWGGSSYNSPLHFGNGTRLTVT.

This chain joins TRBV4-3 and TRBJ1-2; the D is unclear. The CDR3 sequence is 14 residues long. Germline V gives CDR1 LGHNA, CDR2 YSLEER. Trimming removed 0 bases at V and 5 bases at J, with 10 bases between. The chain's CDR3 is CASSQENNGYGYTF. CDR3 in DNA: TGCGCCAGCAGCCAAGAAAATAACGGGTATGGCTACACCTTC.

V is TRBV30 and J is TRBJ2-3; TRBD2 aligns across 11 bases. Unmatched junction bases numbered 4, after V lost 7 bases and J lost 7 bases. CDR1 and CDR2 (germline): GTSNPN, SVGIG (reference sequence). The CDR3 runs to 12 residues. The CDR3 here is CAFSGGAHTQYF. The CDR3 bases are TGTGCCTTTAGCGGGGGGGCCCATACGCAGTATTTT. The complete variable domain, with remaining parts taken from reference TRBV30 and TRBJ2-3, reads SQTIHQWPATLVQPVGSPLSLECTVEGTSNPNLYWYRQAAGRGLQLLFYSVGIGQISSEVPQNLSASRPQDRQFILSSKKLLLSDSGFYLCAFSGGAHTQYFGPGTRLTVL.

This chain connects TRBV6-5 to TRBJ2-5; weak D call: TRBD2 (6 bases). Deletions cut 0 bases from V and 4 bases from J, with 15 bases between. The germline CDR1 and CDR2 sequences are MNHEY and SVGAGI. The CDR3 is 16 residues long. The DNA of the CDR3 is TGTGCCAGCAGTTACTCGATCTACCTCGGGGGAGAGACCCAGTACTTC. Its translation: CASSYSIYLGGETQYF.

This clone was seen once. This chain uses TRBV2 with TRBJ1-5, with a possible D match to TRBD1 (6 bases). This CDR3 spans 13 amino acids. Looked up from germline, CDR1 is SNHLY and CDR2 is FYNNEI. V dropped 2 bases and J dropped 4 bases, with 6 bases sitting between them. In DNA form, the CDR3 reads TGTGCCAGCAGTGAACAGGGGAATCAGCCCCAGCATTTT. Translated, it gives CASSEQGNQPQHF.

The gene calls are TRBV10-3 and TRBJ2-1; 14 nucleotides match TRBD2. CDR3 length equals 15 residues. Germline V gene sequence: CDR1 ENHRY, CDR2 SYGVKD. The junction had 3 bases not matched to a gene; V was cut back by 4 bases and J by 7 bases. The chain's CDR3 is CAISGLAGGRNEQFF. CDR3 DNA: TGTGCCATCAGTGGACTAGCGGGGGGGCGGAATGAGCAGTTCTTC.

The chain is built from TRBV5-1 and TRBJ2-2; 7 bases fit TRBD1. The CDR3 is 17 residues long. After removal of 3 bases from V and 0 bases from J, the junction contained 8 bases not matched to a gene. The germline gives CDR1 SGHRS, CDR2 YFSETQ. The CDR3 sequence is CASSSRTGDSNTGELFF. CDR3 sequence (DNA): TGCGCCAGCAGCTCTCGGACAGGCGACTCGAACACCGGGGAGCTGTTTTTT.

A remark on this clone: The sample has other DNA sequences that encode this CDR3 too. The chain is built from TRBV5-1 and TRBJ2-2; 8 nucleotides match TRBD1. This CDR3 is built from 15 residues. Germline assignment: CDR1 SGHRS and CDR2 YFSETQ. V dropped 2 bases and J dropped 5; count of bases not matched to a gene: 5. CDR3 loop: CASSFGQGSTGELFF. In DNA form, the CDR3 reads TGCGCCAGCAGCTTCGGACAGGGAAGTACCGGGGAGCTGTTTTTT.